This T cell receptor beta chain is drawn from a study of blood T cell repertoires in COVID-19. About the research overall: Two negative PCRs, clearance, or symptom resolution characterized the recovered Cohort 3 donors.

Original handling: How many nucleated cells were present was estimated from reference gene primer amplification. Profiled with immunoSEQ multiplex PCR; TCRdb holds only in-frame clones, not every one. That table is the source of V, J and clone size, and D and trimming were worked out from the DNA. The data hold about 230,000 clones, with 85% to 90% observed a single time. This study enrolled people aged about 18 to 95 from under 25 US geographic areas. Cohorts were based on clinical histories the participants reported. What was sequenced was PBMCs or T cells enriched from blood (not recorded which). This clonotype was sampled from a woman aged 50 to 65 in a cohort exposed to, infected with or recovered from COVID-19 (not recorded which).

Here the CDR3 reads CASSLRGGGVSVSNQPQHF. The CDR3 DNA follows: TGTGCCAGCTCACTCAGAGGGGGCGGCGTATCGGTTAGCAATCAGCCCCAGCATTTT. The rearrangement joins TRBV18 to TRBJ1-5, with 7 nucleotides matching TRBD1. The CDR3 totals 19 residues. The trim removed 4 bases at V and 0 bases at J, leaving 15 bases unmatched. CDR1 KGHSH and CDR2 LQKENI come from the germline V gene.